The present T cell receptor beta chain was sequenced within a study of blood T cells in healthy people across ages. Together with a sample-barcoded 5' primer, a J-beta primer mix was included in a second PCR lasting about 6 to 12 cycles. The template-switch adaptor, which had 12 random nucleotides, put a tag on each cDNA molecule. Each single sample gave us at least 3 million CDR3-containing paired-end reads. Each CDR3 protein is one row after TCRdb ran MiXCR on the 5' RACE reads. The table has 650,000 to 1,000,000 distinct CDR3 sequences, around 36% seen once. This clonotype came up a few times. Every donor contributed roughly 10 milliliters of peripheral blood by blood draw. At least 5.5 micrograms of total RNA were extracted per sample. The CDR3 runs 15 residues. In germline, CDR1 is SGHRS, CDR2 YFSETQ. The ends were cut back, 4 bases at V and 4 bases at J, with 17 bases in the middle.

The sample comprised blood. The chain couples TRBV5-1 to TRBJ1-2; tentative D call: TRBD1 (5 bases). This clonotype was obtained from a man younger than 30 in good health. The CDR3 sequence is CASSERDGGSYGYTF. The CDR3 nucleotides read TGCGCCAGCAGCGAACGCGACGGGGGGAGCTATGGCTACACCTTC. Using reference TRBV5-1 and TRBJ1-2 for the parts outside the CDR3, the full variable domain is KAGVTQTPRYLIKTRGQQVTLSCSPISGHRSVSWYQQTPGQGLQFLFEYFSETQRNKGNFPGRFSGRQFSNSRSEMNVSTLELGDSALYLCASSERDGGSYGYTFGSGTRLTVV.